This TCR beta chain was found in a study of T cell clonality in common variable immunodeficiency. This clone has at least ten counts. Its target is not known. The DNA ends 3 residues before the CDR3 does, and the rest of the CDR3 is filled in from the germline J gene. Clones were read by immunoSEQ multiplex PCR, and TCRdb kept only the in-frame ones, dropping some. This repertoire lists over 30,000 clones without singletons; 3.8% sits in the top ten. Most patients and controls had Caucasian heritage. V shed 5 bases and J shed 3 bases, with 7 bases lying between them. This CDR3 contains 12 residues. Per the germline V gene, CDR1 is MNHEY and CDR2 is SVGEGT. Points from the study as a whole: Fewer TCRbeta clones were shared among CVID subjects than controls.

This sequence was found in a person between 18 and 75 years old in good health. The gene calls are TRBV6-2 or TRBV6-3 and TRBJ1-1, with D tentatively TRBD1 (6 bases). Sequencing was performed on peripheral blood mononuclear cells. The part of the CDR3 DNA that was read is TGTGCCAGCAGTCAGGGGTACACTGAA. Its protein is CASSQGYTE. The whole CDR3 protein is CASSQGYTEAFF.